These T cell receptor beta chains were read from a single sample in a study of blood T cell repertoires in COVID-19. Some clones are missing from TCRdb's copy, which holds only in-frame ones; the method was immunoSEQ multiplex PCR. The table has 250,000 or so clones, 80% to 85% seen once; the top ten hold 4.2%. Sequenced sample: peripheral blood. These receptors came from a man aged 55 to 70 with acute or convalescent COVID-19. Each CDR3 is given with its conserved first and last residue. The D gene is left open where the match is weak. Size tells how often a clone was seen (once, few, many) or the class of an expanded clone, and some rows leave it out.

clone_size	d_call	v_call	j_call	cdr3_aa	cdr3_nt
-	TRBD1	TRBV3-1/TRBV3-2	TRBJ1-5	CASSQATGQQPQHF	TGTGCCAGCAGCCAAGCGACAGGGCAACAGCCCCAGCATTTT
once	-	TRBV21-1	TRBJ1-4	CASSKGPRALRQATNEKLFF	TGTGCCAGCAGCAAAGGCCCGCGTGCTTTACGACAGGCAACTAATGAAAAACTGTTTTTT
-	-	TRBV5-6	TRBJ1-2	CASSPGGVMDTF	TGTGCCAGCAGCCCTGGGGGGGTCATGGACACCTTC
-	TRBD1	TRBV6-6	TRBJ2-2	CASRNNTGGNTGELFF	TGTGCCAGCAGGAATAATACAGGGGGCAACACCGGGGAGCTGTTTTTT
-	-	TRBV19	TRBJ2-1	CASSIRWTTLAVNEQFF	TGTGCCAGTAGTATACGTTGGACTACCTTAGCGGTAAATGAGCAGTTCTTC
-	-	TRBV5-6	TRBJ2-2	CASSLALRGSTGELFF	TGTGCCAGCAGCTTGGCCCTGAGAGGTTCAACCGGGGAGCTGTTTTTT
-	TRBD2	TRBV5-1	TRBJ2-1	CASSLVGGGASNEQFF	TGCGCCAGCAGCTTGGTGGGCGGGGGGGCATCAAATGAGCAGTTCTTC
-	TRBD1	TRBV29-1	TRBJ2-1	CSVDPGQAYNEQFF	TGCAGCGTTGATCCGGGACAGGCTTACAATGAGCAGTTCTTC
-	-	TRBV18	TRBJ2-2	CASSIYRANTGELFF	TGTGCCAGCTCAATTTACAGAGCGAACACCGGGGAGCTGTTTTTT
-	TRBD2	TRBV7-3	TRBJ2-2	CASSPPSGGYTGELFF	TGTGCCAGCAGCCCTCCGAGCGGGGGTTACACCGGGGAGCTGTTTTTT
-	TRBD1	TRBV7-6	TRBJ1-6	CASSLSQGAESPLHF	TGTGCCAGCAGCCTTTCTCAGGGGGCGGAATCACCCCTCCACTTT
-	TRBD1	TRBV19	TRBJ2-6	CASSIQDRGSGANVLTF	TGTGCCAGTAGTATACAGGACAGGGGTTCTGGGGCCAACGTCCTGACTTTC
-	-	TRBV6-4	TRBJ2-1	CASSELISYNEQFF	TGTGCCAGCAGTGAGTTAATCTCCTACAATGAGCAGTTCTTC
-	TRBD2	TRBV7-6	TRBJ2-1	CASTPAGAYYNEQFF	TGTGCCAGCACCCCAGCGGGGGCCTACTACAATGAGCAGTTCTTC
-	TRBD2	TRBV5-1	TRBJ2-2	CASSPGLAGGRTGELFF	TGCGCCAGCAGCCCCGGACTAGCGGGGGGGCGGACCGGGGAGCTGTTTTTT
-	TRBD1	TRBV7-7	TRBJ2-1	CASSKEWTGTGLNNEQFF	TGTGCTAGCAGCAAGGAATGGACCGGGACAGGCCTCAACAATGAGCAGTTCTTC
-	-	TRBV28	TRBJ2-7	CASSGHEQYF	TGTGCCAGCAGCGGTCACGAGCAGTACTTC
-	-	TRBV10-1	TRBJ2-7	CASSDPDTSYEQYF	TGCGCCAGCAGTGACCCGGACACCTCCTACGAGCAGTACTTC
-	TRBD2	TRBV7-9	TRBJ2-3	CASSLAGTSAVQYF	TGTGCCAGCAGCTTAGCCGGGACTAGCGCTGTTCAGTATTTT
few	-	TRBV9	TRBJ1-3	CASSVGGSSGNTIYF	TGTGCCAGCAGCGTAGGAGGGAGCTCTGGAAACACCATATATTTT
-	TRBD2	TRBV5-1	TRBJ2-7	CASSLVAGAGYEQYF	TGCGCCAGCAGCTTGGTAGCGGGTGCCGGATACGAGCAGTACTTC
-	-	TRBV25-1	TRBJ1-5	CASSPEEPLNNQPQHF	TGTGCCAGCAGCCCAGAAGAACCGCTCAACAATCAGCCCCAGCATTTT
-	TRBD2	TRBV19	TRBJ2-5	CASSIRGGGWETQYF	TGTGCCAGTAGTATCCGGGGGGGTGGTTGGGAGACCCAGTACTTC
-	-	TRBV6-1	TRBJ2-2	CASSEAGSLVNTGELFF	TGTGCCAGCAGTGAAGCGGGGAGTCTAGTAAACACCGGGGAGCTGTTTTTT